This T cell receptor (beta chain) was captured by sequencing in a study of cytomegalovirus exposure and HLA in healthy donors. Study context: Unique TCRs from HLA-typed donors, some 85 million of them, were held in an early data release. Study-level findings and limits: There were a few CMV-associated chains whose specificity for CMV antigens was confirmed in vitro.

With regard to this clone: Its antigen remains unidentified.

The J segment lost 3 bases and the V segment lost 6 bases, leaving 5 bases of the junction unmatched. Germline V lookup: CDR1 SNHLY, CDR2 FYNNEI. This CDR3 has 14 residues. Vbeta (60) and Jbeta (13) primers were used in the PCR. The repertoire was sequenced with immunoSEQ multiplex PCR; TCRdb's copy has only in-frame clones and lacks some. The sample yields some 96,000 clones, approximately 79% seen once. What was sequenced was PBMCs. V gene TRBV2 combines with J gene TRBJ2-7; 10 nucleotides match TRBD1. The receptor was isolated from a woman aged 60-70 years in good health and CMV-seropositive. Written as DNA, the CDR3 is TGTGCCAGCAGCCCGGGACAGGGGAGCTACGAGCAGTACTTC. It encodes CASSPGQGSYEQYF. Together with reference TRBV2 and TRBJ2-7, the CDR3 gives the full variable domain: EPEVTQTPSHQVTQMGQEVILRCVPISNHLYFYWYRQILGQKVEFLVSFYNNEISEKSEIFDDQFSVERPDGSNFTLKIRSTKLEDSAMYFCASSPGQGSYEQYFGPGTRLTVT.